Only one count was recorded for the clone carrying this T cell receptor beta chain. TCRdb's table, derived via immunoSEQ multiplex PCR, lists solely in-frame clones and lacks some. Here the sample spans roughly 110,000 clones, over 60% being singletons. The data were obtained in a study of blood T cell repertoires in COVID-19. Study summary: Material from acute and convalescent COVID-19 was sourced from the United States, Italy and Spain.

The CDR3 sequence is 15 residues long. With V trimmed by 5 bases and J by 5 bases, 10 bases remained unmatched. Per the germline V gene, CDR1 is SGHVS and CDR2 is FQNEAQ. This clonotype was sampled from a man aged 65 to 79 with acute or convalescent COVID-19. The sample taken for sequencing was peripheral blood. The gene calls are TRBV7-8 and TRBJ2-5; 8 nucleotides align to TRBD2. CDR3 region: CASSIGGAGGETQYF. The CDR3 DNA is TGTGCCAGCAGCATCGGGGGGGCCGGGGGCGAGACCCAGTACTTC.